The clone carrying this T cell receptor (beta chain) was counted a few times. Its antigen is unknown. This entry is derived from a study of cytomegalovirus exposure and HLA in healthy donors. The study's findings and limits: Rare TCR sequences predominated, though certain public TCRs were found in many donors. A previous analysis found most TCR beta V segments productive roughly 87% or roughly 30% of the time.

13 Jbeta primers and 60 Vbeta primers were used for the PCR. Produced via immunoSEQ multiplex PCR; TCRdb's table is partial and in-frame only. The table lists about 200,000 clones, roughly 13% of them singletons. Donors had nominal health at sampling but likely had unrecorded immune exposures. The specimen sequenced was PBMCs. The source of this sequence is a man in his fifties or sixties in good health and CMV-seropositive.

The chain's CDR3 is CASSEGQAQFF. The CDR3, as DNA: TGCGCCAGCAGTGAGGGACAGGCGCAGTTCTTC. The chain employs TRBV10-1 and TRBJ2-1; TRBD1 agrees at 7 bases. V trimming: 2 bases; J trimming: 12 bases; junction bases outside the gene matches: 1. Germline loops: CDR1 WNHNN, CDR2 SYGVQD (reference sequence). CDR3 length equals 11 residues.